The clone carrying this TCR beta chain has more than one count but fewer than ten. TCRdb passed the RT-PCR reads through MiXCR, listing each CDR3 protein once. The sample comprises 650,000 to 800,000 distinct CDR3 sequences, around 14% of which are singletons, and 3.6% rests with the top ten. Germline loops: CDR1 SGHRS, CDR2 YFSETQ. Trimming took off 0 bases at V and 6 bases at J, with 12 bases between the two ends. The CDR3 covers 15 residues. The sequenced sample was memory CD4+ T cells from blood. This receptor was identified in a female donor in good health, serving as a healthy control. This chain uses TRBV5-1 with TRBJ1-4; no clear D. The CDR3 DNA reads as TGCGCCAGCAGCTTGGTAGGGAATATACATGAAAAACTGTTTTTT. Translating it yields CASSLVGNIHEKLFF.